This T cell receptor (beta chain) was sequenced during a study of blood T cells in healthy people across ages. Findings of the study overall: The study lacked donor CMV status, which possibly confounded expanded clonotype changes.

Together with a sample-barcoded 5' primer, a J-beta primer mix was included in a second PCR lasting about 7 to 11 cycles. Unique molecular identifiers of 12 random nucleotides labeled each cDNA. TCRdb reprocessed the 5' RACE reads via MiXCR and lists one record per CDR3 protein. Of about a million distinct CDR3 sequences in the sample, under 40% are singletons; the top ten hold 10% to 15%. A word on this clonotype: The antigen is unknown.

The germline gives CDR1 MNHEY, CDR2 SMNVEV (reference sequence). The CDR3 is 12 residues long. V was trimmed by 5 bases and J by 6 bases, leaving 7 bases between them. The gene calls are TRBV27 and TRBJ2-2; D is possibly TRBD2 (5 bases). Sequencing was carried out using blood. This TCR was sampled from a man aged 18-30 years in good health. In DNA form, the CDR3 reads TGTGCCAGCAGTACTAGGTCCGGGGAGCTGTTTTTT. Translated, it gives CASSTRSGELFF.